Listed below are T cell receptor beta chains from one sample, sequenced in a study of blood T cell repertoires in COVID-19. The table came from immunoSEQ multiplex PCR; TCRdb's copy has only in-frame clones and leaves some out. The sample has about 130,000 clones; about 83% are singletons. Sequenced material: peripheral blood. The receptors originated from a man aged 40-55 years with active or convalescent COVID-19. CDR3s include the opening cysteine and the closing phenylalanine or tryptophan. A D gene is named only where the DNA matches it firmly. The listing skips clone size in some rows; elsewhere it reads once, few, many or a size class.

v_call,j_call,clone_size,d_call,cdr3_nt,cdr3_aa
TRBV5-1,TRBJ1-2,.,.,TGCGCCAGCAGCTTGTATTCTGCTAACTATGGCTACACCTTC,CASSLYSANYGYTF
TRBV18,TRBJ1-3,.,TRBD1,TGTGCCAGCTCACCTCTTCAAACAGGGGAAGGAAACACCATATATTTT,CASSPLQTGEGNTIYF
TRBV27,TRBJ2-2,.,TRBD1,TGTGCCAGCAGGCGGACAGGGACTTTGGCCGGGGAGCTGTTTTTT,CASRRTGTLAGELFF
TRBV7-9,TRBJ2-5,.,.,TGTGCCAGCAGCTTACGAACTCTCCAAGAGACCCAGTACTTC,CASSLRTLQETQYF
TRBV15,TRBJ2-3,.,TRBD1,TGTGCCACCAGCAGCCCCATGGCAGGGGGCTTATATACGCAGTATTTT,CATSSPMAGGLYTQYF
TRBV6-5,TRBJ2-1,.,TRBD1,TGTGCCAGCAGTTACCGGACAGGGAGGAATGAGCAGTTCTTC,CASSYRTGRNEQFF
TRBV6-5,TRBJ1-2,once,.,TGTGCCAGCACTACGGGCCAGGGACTCTATGGCTACACCTTC,CASTTGQGLYGYTF
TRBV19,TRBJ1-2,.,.,TGTGCCAGTAGTATAGATCTGGCAGGTCCTGGCTACACCTTC,CASSIDLAGPGYTF
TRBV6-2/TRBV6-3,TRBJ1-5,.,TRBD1,TGTGCCAGCAGTTCCGGGACAGAGGAATATAGCAATCAGCCCCAGCATTTT,CASSSGTEEYSNQPQHF
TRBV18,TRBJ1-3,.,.,TGTGCCAGCTCACCGGCCAGGGCGGGAAACACCATATATTTT,CASSPARAGNTIYF
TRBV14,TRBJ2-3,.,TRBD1,TGTGCCAGCAGCCCCCGACAGGGTGCAGATACGCAGTATTTT,CASSPRQGADTQYF
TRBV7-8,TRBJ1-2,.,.,TGTGCCAGCAGCTTAGCGTACAGGGACTATGGCTACACCTTC,CASSLAYRDYGYTF
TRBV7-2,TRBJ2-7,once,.,TGTGCCAGCAGTCCCTCCGGGACAAATTACGAGCAGTACTTC,CASSPSGTNYEQYF
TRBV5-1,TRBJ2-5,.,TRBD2,TGCGCCAGCAGCTTTGGCGGGGGAACCCAAGAGACCCAGTACTTC,CASSFGGGTQETQYF
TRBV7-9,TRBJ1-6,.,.,TGTGCCAGCAGCTTCGCCGAGGGAAAGTCACCCCTCCACTTT,CASSFAEGKSPLHF
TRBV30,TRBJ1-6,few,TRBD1,TGTGCCTGGAGTGTAACCGGAGAGATCAGGGGGAATTCACCCCTCCACTTT,CAWSVTGEIRGNSPLHF
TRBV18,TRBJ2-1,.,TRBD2,TGTGCCAGCTCATCGACTAGCGGGGGGCACAATGAGCAGTTCTTC,CASSSTSGGHNEQFF
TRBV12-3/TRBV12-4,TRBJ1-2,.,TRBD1,TGTGCCAGCAGTCCGACAGGGGTCTATGGCTACACCTTC,CASSPTGVYGYTF
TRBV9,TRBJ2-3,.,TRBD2,TGTGCCAGCACCTTAGCGGGACTAGTGCCAGATACGCAGTATTTT,CASTLAGLVPDTQYF
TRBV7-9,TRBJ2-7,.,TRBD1,TGTGCCAGCAGCTTAGAAGGGACAGGGGGAGAGCAGTACTTC,CASSLEGTGGEQYF
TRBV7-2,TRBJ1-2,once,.,TGTGCCAGCAGCTTAGGGGGAGGTAACTATGGCTACACCTTC,CASSLGGGNYGYTF
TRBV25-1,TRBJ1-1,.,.,TGTGCCAGCAGTGAGGGGCGGAACACTGAAGCTTTCTTT,CASSEGRNTEAFF
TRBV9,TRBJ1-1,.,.,TGTGCCAGCAGCGTAGAAGGGAGGGGAGGCACTGAAGCTTTCTTT,CASSVEGRGGTEAFF
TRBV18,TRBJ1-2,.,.,TGTGCCAGCTCACCCCCGACGGGAGGAAACTATGGCTACACCTTC,CASSPPTGGNYGYTF
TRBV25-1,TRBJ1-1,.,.,TGTGCCAGCAGCCTACGGGAACTAGCGACTGAAGCTTTCTTT,CASSLRELATEAFF
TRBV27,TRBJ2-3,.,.,TGTGCCAGCAGTGTGACAGGCGATACGCAGTATTTT,CASSVTGDTQYF
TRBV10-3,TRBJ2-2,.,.,TGTGCCAGCATCCAGGTGAACACCGGGGAGCTGTTTTTT,CASIQVNTGELFF
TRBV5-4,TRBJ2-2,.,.,TGTGCCAGCAGCTTCACAACGGGTAACACCGGGGAGCTGTTTTTT,CASSFTTGNTGELFF
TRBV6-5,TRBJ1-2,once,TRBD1,TGTGCCAGCAGGGGGACAGTATCTAACTATGGCTACACCTTC,CASRGTVSNYGYTF
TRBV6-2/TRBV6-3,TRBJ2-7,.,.,TGTGCCAGCAGTTCCGGCGGCAGAACCTACGAGCAGTACTTC,CASSSGGRTYEQYF
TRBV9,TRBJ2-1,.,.,TGTGCCAGCAGCGTAGCGGGGGGCCAAAATGAGCAGTTCTTC,CASSVAGGQNEQFF
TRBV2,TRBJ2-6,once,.,TGTGCCAGCAGGGAAAGACTAGGAAAATACTCTGGGGCCAACGTCCTGACTTTC,CASRERLGKYSGANVLTF
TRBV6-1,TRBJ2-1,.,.,TGTGCCAGCAGTGCTCAGGGGTTCTCCTACAATGAGCAGTTCTTC,CASSAQGFSYNEQFF
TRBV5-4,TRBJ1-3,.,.,TGTGCCAGCAGCGTTGACAGTCAGACCATATATTTT,CASSVDSQTIYF
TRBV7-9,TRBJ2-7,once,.,TGCAGCCTCGGGAACGAGCAGTACTTC,CSLGNEQYF
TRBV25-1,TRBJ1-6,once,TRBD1,TGTGCCAGCGGGGGGACAGGGGGCTCCTATAATTCACCCCTCCACTTT,CASGGTGGSYNSPLHF
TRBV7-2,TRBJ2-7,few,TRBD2,TGTGCCAGCAGCTTAATCGGGACTAGCGGGGCGACCTACGAGCAGTACTTC,CASSLIGTSGATYEQYF
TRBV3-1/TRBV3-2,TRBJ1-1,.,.,TGTGCCAGCAGCCAGGGACTTCGCACTGAAGCTTTCTTT,CASSQGLRTEAFF
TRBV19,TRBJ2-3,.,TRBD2,TGTGCCAGTAGCCTTGGGGGGGGAAGCACAGATACGCAGTATTTT,CASSLGGGSTDTQYF
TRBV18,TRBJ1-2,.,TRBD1,TGTGCCAGCTCACAGGGACAGGACAACTATGGCTACACCTTC,CASSQGQDNYGYTF
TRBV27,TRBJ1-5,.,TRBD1,TGTGCCAGCAGTCCCCTGGACAGGGCGGGGCAGCCCCAGCATTTT,CASSPLDRAGQPQHF
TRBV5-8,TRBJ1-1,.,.,TGTGCCAGCAGCCCCCTCCCCAGGGTGAGCACTGAAGCTTTCTTT,CASSPLPRVSTEAFF
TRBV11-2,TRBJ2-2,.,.,TGTGCCAGCAGCACGAGTTCCGGGGAGCTGTTTTTT,CASSTSSGELFF
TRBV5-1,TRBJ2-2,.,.,TGCGCCAGCAGCTTTAACAGGGTGAGGACCGGGGAGCTGTTTTTT,CASSFNRVRTGELFF
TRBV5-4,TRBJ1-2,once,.,TGTGCCAGCAGGCAGGGGAGTGCGTATGGCTACACCTTC,CASRQGSAYGYTF
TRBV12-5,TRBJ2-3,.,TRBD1,TGTGCTAGTGGCCAGACAGGGATTGCAGATACGCAGTATTTT,CASGQTGIADTQYF
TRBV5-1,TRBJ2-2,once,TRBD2,TGCGCCAGCAGCCAGGTAGCGGGGGGTAACACCGGGGAGCTGTTTTTT,CASSQVAGGNTGELFF
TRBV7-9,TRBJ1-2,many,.,TGTGCCAGCAGCTTACAAGCAGGGGATGGCTACACCTTC,CASSLQAGDGYTF
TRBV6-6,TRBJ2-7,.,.,TGTGCCAGCAGTTACGGGGGGGGGCAGGCCTACGAGCAGTACTTC,CASSYGGGQAYEQYF
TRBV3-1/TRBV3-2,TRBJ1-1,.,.,TGTGCCAGCAGCCAAGGAGGGCGCACTGAAGCTTTCTTT,CASSQGGRTEAFF
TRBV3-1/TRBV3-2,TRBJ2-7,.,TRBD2,TGTGCCAGCAGCCAAGTACTAGCGGGGGCCCCCTCCTACGAGCAGTACTTC,CASSQVLAGAPSYEQYF
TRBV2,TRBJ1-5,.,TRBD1,TGTGCCAGCAGGGGGGACCAGGGGGCTGCTCAGCCCCAGCATTTT,CASRGDQGAAQPQHF
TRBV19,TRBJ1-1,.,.,TGTGCCAGTAGTATACGGGGGACTGAAGCTTTCTTT,CASSIRGTEAFF
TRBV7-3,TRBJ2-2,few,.,TGTGCCAGCAGCTTATTCCCCCCTCGGGGGTACGACACCGGGGAGCTGTTTTTT,CASSLFPPRGYDTGELFF
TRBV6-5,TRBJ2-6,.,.,TGTGCCAGCCGAGGGACAACTGGGGCCAACGTCCTGACTTTC,CASRGTTGANVLTF